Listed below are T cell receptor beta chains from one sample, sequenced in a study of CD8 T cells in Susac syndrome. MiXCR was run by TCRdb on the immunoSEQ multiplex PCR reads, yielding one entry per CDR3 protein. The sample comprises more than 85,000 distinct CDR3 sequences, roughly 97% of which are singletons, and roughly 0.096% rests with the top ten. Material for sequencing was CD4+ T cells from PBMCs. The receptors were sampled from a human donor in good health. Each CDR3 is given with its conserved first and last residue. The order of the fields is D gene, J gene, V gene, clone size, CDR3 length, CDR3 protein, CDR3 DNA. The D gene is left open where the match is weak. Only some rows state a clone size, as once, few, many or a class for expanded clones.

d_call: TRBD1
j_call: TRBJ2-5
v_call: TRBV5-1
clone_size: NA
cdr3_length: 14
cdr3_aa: CASSFDRGQETQYF
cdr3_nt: TGCGCCAGCAGCTTCGACAGGGGGCAGGAGACCCAGTACTTC

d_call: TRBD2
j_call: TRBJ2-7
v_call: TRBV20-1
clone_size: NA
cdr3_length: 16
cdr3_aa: CSAQAGLLAREDEQYF
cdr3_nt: TGCAGTGCCCAAGCCGGGTTACTAGCGAGAGAGGACGAGCAGTACTTC

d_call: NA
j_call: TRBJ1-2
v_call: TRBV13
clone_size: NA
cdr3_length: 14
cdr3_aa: CASSFEDGPYGYTF
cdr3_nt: TGTGCCAGCAGCTTCGAGGACGGCCCCTATGGCTACACCTTC

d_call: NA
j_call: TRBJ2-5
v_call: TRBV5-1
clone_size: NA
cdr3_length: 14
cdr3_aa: CASSLVGAQETQYF
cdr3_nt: TGCGCCAGCAGCTTGGTAGGGGCCCAAGAGACCCAGTACTTC

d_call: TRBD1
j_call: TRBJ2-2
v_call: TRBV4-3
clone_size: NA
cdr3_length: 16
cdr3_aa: CASSLTGTGGTGELFF
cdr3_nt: TGCGCCAGCAGTTTAACCGGGACAGGGGGCACCGGGGAGCTGTTTTTT

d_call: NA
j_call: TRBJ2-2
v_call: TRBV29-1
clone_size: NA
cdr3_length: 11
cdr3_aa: CSVGRSGELFF
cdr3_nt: TGCAGCGTTGGGCGGTCCGGGGAGCTGTTTTTT

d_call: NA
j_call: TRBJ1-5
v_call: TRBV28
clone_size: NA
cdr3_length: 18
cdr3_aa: CASSHRGRGRGDNQPQHF
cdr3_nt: TGTGCCAGCAGCCATCGTGGGCGGGGCCGAGGGGACAATCAGCCCCAGCATTTT

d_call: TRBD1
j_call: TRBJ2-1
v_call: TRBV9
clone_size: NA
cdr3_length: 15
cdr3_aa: CASSAGTGGYNEQFF
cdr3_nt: TGTGCCAGCAGCGCCGGGACAGGGGGATACAATGAGCAGTTCTTC

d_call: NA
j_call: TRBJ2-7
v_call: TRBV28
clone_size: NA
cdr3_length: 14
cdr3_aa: CASSLEALLGEQYF
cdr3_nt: TGTGCCAGCAGTTTAGAGGCCCTTCTTGGCGAGCAGTACTTC

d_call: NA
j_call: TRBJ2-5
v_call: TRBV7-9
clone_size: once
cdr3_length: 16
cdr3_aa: CASSSTLMTSQETQYF
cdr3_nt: TGTGCCAGCAGCTCAACCTTAATGACTAGCCAAGAGACCCAGTACTTC

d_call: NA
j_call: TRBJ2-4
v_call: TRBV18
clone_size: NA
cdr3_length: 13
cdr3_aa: CASSPTTAFTGDF
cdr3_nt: TGTGCCAGCTCACCTACTACAGCCTTTACGGGGGACTTC

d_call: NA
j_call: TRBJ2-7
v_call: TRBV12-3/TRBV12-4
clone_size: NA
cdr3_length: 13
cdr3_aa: CASSPLARLGQYF
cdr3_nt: TGTGCCAGCAGTCCCCTCGCCCGTCTTGGGCAGTACTTC

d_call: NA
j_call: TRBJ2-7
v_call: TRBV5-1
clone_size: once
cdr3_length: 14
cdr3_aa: CASSQGLQGVEQYF
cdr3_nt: TGCGCCAGCAGCCAGGGATTGCAAGGTGTCGAGCAGTACTTC

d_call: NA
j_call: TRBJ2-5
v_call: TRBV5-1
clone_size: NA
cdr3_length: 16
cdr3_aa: CASSLGSSSNQETQYF
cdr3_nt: TGCGCCAGCAGCCTGGGAAGTAGCAGCAATCAAGAGACCCAGTACTTC

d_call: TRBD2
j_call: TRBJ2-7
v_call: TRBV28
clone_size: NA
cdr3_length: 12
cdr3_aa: CASGLAPYEQYF
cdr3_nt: TGTGCCTCCGGACTAGCTCCCTACGAGCAGTACTTC

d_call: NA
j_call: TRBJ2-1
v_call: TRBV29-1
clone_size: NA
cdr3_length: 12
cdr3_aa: CSVIEGYNEQFF
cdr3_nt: TGCAGCGTTATCGAGGGATACAATGAGCAGTTCTTC

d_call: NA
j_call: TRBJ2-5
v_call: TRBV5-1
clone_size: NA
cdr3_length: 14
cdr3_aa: CASSKGTGQETQYF
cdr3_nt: TGCGCCAGCAGCAAAGGGACGGGGCAAGAGACCCAGTACTTC

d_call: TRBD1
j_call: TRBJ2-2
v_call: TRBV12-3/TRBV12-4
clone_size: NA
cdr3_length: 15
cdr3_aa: CASSPRTGKTGELFF
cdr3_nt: TGTGCCAGCAGTCCCCGGACAGGGAAAACCGGGGAGCTGTTTTTT

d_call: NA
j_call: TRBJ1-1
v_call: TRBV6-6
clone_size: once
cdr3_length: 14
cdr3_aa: CASSPMGQNTEAFF
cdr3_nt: TGTGCCAGCAGTCCAATGGGCCAGAACACTGAAGCTTTCTTT

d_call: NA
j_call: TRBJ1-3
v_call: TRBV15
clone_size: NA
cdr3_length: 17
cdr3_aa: CATSGEVKGGSGNTIYF
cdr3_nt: TGTGCCACCAGCGGGGAGGTAAAGGGCGGCTCTGGAAACACCATATATTTT

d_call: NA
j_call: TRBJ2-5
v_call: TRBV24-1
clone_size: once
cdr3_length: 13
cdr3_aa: CATSGGLVETQYF
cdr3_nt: TGTGCCACCAGTGGGGGATTGGTAGAGACCCAGTACTTC

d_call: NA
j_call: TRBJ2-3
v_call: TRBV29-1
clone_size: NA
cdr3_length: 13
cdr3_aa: CSICRLVDDTQYF
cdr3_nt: TGCAGCATCTGCCGGCTAGTCGACGATACGCAGTATTTT

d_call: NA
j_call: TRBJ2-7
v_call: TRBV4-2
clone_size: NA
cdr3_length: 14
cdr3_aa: CASSSELLSYEQYF
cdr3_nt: TGTGCCAGCAGTTCTGAACTCCTATCCTACGAGCAGTACTTC